Listed here are 31 T cell receptor beta chains from one sample, sequenced in a study of beta chain features in type 1 diabetes. Expressed TCRB transcripts got sequenced, as all isolated RNA was reverse transcribed. Assay used: immunoSEQ multiplex PCR; TCRdb lists only in-frame clones, some missing. The sample lists about 270,000 clones; roughly 14% were seen once. The sequenced material came from naive CD4+ T cells from blood. These TCRs come from a woman in her thirties or forties in good health.

The rearrangement joins TRBV6-1 to TRBJ2-7, with 7 bases aligning to TRBD1. Germline trimming cut 8 bases from V and 5 bases from J; bases unmatched to any gene: 15. This CDR3 is built from 15 residues. Looked up from germline, CDR1 is MNHNS and CDR2 is SASEGT. In DNA, the CDR3 is TGTGCCAGCGGAGAGGGACAGAGACCCTTCCACGAGCAGTACTTC. Protein product: CASGEGQRPFHEQYF.

The chain recombines TRBV11-2 with TRBJ2-1; 7 bases match TRBD1. The trim removed 3 bases at V and 9 bases at J, leaving 14 bases unmatched. Looked up from germline, CDR1 is SGHAT and CDR2 is FQNNGV. CDR3 length: 16 residues. Here the CDR3 reads CASSFRRDSPLTEQFF. The CDR3 DNA is TGTGCCAGCAGCTTTCGCCGGGACAGCCCACTGACTGAGCAGTTCTTC.

This chain uses TRBV5-4 with TRBJ2-1; TRBD2 aligns across 16 bases. This CDR3 comprises 18 residues. V shed 4 bases and J 7 bases; nucleotides not matched to a gene: 11. The germline V gene encodes CDR1 SGHNT and CDR2 YYREEE (reference sequence). CDR3 nucleotide sequence: TGTGCCAGCAGCGCGGGGACTAGCGGGGGGGCCATGGTTAATGAGCAGTTCTTC. Its protein product is CASSAGTSGGAMVNEQFF.

This chain joins TRBV19 and TRBJ2-7; unclear D gene. In germline, CDR1 is LNHDA, CDR2 SQIVND (reference sequence). V dropped 3 bases and J dropped 0 bases, with 12 bases sitting between them. This CDR3 is built from 15 residues. CDR3 DNA sequence: TGTGCCAGTAGTATGTCGGCCAGGATCTCCTACGAGCAGTACTTC. Its translation: CASSMSARISYEQYF.

This clone occurred a few times. The chain joins TRBV7-2 to TRBJ1-1, with a weak D call TRBD1 (5 bases). The CDR3 is made up of 13 amino acids. Germline CDR1 and CDR2: SGHTA and FQGNSA. Trimming took 4 bases from V and 5 from J, leaving 11 bases between them. The CDR3 nucleotides read TGTGCCAGCAGCTCAGCCAAGGGGACTGAAGCTTTCTTT. The encoded protein is CASSSAKGTEAFF.

This clone was picked up a small number of times. This chain uses TRBV19 with TRBJ2-1; 7 nucleotides agree with TRBD1. Per germline, CDR1 LNHDA and CDR2 SQIVND (reference sequence). Trimming at V came to 4 bases and at J to 8 bases, leaving 2 bases not matched to a gene. CDR3 length equals 12 residues. CDR3 protein: CASSTQGHEQFF. For the CDR3, the DNA is TGTGCCAGTAGTACACAGGGGCATGAGCAGTTCTTC. The whole variable domain, filled in from reference TRBV19 and TRBJ2-1, reads DGGITQSPKYLFRKEGQNVTLSCEQNLNHDAMYWYRQDPGQGLRLIYYSQIVNDFQKGDIAEGYSVSREKKESFPLTVTSAQKNPTAFYLCASSTQGHEQFFGPGTRLTVL.

The rearrangement uses TRBV18 and TRBJ2-3; weak D call: TRBD1 (7 bases). V was trimmed by 2 bases and J by 4 bases, leaving 16 bases between them. The CDR3 covers 16 residues. The germline CDR1 and CDR2 sequences are KGHSH and LQKENI. The CDR3 region is CASSPRQGGWSDTQYF. In DNA, the CDR3 is TGTGCCAGCTCACCAAGACAGGGAGGTTGGTCAGATACGCAGTATTTT.

This clone was seen more than once but under ten times. The rearrangement links TRBV9 to TRBJ1-1, with TRBD1 as a possible D gene (6 bases). Germline CDR1 reads SGDLS; CDR2 reads YYNGEE. The CDR3 is 13 residues long. V lost 4 bases to trimming and J lost 8 bases, with 15 bases between them. This CDR3 is CASSISGQSEAFF. CDR3 nucleotides: TGTGCCAGCAGCATCTCAGGACAGTCAGAAGCTTTCTTT.

The gene calls are TRBV29-1 and TRBJ2-7; the match to TRBD1 covers 7 bases. The CDR3 contains 17 residues. Looked up from germline, CDR1 is SQVTM and CDR2 is ANQGSEA. J gave up 3 bases and V 4 bases, and 18 bases lay outside the gene matches. The CDR3 DNA reads as TGCAGCGTTGGGGTCCGGGACAGCGGCCAAGGGCGCTACGAGCAGTACTTC. Translation gives CSVGVRDSGQGRYEQYF.

In this sample, this clone turned up a few times. This sequence joins TRBV7-8 and TRBJ2-5, with 10 bases aligning to TRBD2. From germline, CDR1 is SGHVS and CDR2 FQNEAQ. V trimming: 5 bases; J trimming: 1 base; junction bases outside the gene matches: 7. The CDR3 runs 16 residues. CDR3 residues: CASSPRTSGSQETQYF. CDR3 DNA: TGTGCCAGCAGCCCAAGGACTAGCGGTTCCCAAGAGACCCAGTACTTC.

This clone was observed a few times. The V gene is TRBV5-1, the J gene TRBJ2-1, with 8 bases that match TRBD2. V shed 0 bases and J 6 bases; nucleotides not matched to a gene: 8. This CDR3 has 16 amino acids. Germline-derived CDR1 and CDR2 are SGHRS and YFSETQ. As DNA, the CDR3 is TGCGCCAGCAGCTTGGTAGGGACTAGTGTAAGCAATGAGCAGTTCTTC. As protein: CASSLVGTSVSNEQFF.

CDR3 sequence: CASSVDGTGSYEQYF. As DNA, the CDR3 is TGTGCCAGCAGCGTAGACGGGACAGGGTCCTACGAGCAGTACTTC. The chain carries TRBV9 and TRBJ2-7; 9 bases match TRBD1. The J segment lost 1 base and the V segment lost 0 bases, leaving 2 bases of the junction unmatched. The CDR3 consists of 15 residues. Germline values: CDR1 SGDLS, CDR2 YYNGEE.

The chain couples TRBV10-3 to TRBJ1-5; TRBD1 matches at 8 bases. CDR3 size: 13 residues. V shed 6 bases, J shed 7 bases, and the junction held 5 bases outside the gene matches. Germline CDR1 is ENHRY and CDR2 is SYGVKD. CDR3 in DNA: TGTGCCATCAGCGACAGGGGTGGCCAGCCCCAGCATTTT. Protein sequence: CAISDRGGQPQHF.

The chain joins TRBV9 to TRBJ2-5; 10 nucleotides match TRBD2. The ends lost 0 bases at V and 3 bases at J; junction bases unmatched: 8. Germline CDR1 is SGDLS and CDR2 is YYNGEE. The CDR3 length is 17 residues. CDR3 protein: CASSVDPSGGLEETQYF. As DNA, the CDR3 is TGTGCCAGCAGCGTAGACCCTAGCGGGGGCCTTGAAGAGACCCAGTACTTC.

V and J are TRBV11-2 and TRBJ2-4, with 10 bases fitting TRBD2. V shed 5 bases and J 7 bases; nucleotides not matched to a gene: 8. Germline CDR1 and CDR2: SGHAT and FQNNGV. The length of the CDR3 is 15 residues. CDR3 sequence: CASSLGTSGANIQYF. The CDR3 nucleotides read TGTGCCAGCAGCCTTGGAACTAGCGGGGCTAACATTCAGTACTTC.

This clone was counted only a few times. The rearrangement uses TRBV5-4 and TRBJ2-7, with TRBD1 identical over 7 bases. With V trimmed by 1 base and J by 2 bases, 0 bases remained unmatched. The CDR3 loop spans 13 amino acids. Germline CDR1 and CDR2: SGHNT and YYREEE (reference sequence). The CDR3 DNA is TGTGCCAGCAGCTTGCAGGGGGCCTACGAGCAGTACTTC. The encoded protein is CASSLQGAYEQYF.

This clone occurred a few times. This sequence joins TRBV5-1 and TRBJ2-5; no definite D call. This CDR3 has 13 residues. V was pared by 4 bases and J by 0 bases, with 7 bases between. Germline values: CDR1 SGHRS, CDR2 YFSETQ. The CDR3 DNA follows: TGCGCCAGCAGCCAGGAAAACCAAGAGACCCAGTACTTC. This sequence encodes CASSQENQETQYF.

V is TRBV6-1 and J is TRBJ1-1; 7 bases align to TRBD1. Germline CDR1 MNHNS, CDR2 SASEGT. This CDR3 has 13 amino acids. Trimming cost V 7 bases and J 4 bases; bases outside gene matches: 6. The CDR3 DNA reads TGTGCCAGCAACCGACAGGGTTCCACTGAAGCTTTCTTT. Translated: CASNRQGSTEAFF.

The table lists this clone with a few counts. A read error may produce the germline difference seen at one junction end. V is TRBV7-7 and J is TRBJ1-3; TRBD1 might be the D (6 bases). The CDR3 is 16 residues long. Germline CDR1 reads SSHAT; CDR2 reads FNYEAQ (reference sequence). CDR3 protein: CASSSGAVNSGNTIYF. CDR3 in DNA: TGTGCTAGCAGCTCAGGGGCGGTGAACTCTGGAAACACCATATATTTT.

The chain recombines TRBV12-5 with TRBJ2-5, with a possible D match to TRBD2 (6 bases). This CDR3 has 14 residues. Trimming cost V 5 bases and J 4 bases, with 14 bases left between them. Germline V gene data show CDR1 as LGHNT and CDR2 as FRNRAP. As DNA, the CDR3 is TGTGCTAGTGGTAAAGGAAGGAGGGCAGAGACCCAGTACTTC. Amino acid sequence: CASGKGRRAETQYF.

The CDR3, as DNA: TGTGCCACCGTGAGTTATACCGGGGAGCTGTTTTTT. It encodes CATVSYTGELFF. The V and J genes are TRBV6-5 and TRBJ2-2; D is undetermined. The ends were cut back, 10 bases at V and 5 bases at J, with 11 bases in the middle. Looked up from germline, CDR1 is MNHEY and CDR2 is SVGAGI. This CDR3 is built from 12 residues.

Concerning this clone itself: Germline and junction disagree at one end, which may indicate a read error. For the CDR3, the DNA is TGTGCCAGTAGTCCCACCTTGACTAGTGAAAAACTGTTTTTT. Protein product: CASSPTLTSEKLFF. The rearrangement links TRBV19 to TRBJ1-4; no reliable D call. Germline V gene lookup returns CDR1 LNHDA and CDR2 SQIVND (reference sequence). This CDR3 contains 14 residues.

This clone has more than one count but fewer than ten. The rearrangement joins TRBV7-2 to TRBJ2-1, with TRBD2 matching over 11 bases. The CDR3 contains 16 residues. CDR1 is SGHTA, CDR2 FQGNSA, per germline. V lost 2 bases and J lost 1; bases outside the gene matches: 1. Written as DNA, the CDR3 is TGTGCCAGCAGCTTAAGACTAGCGGGATCCTACAATGAGCAGTTCTTC. This gives the protein CASSLRLAGSYNEQFF.

The rearrangement uses TRBV9 and TRBJ1-6, with a weak D call TRBD1 (5 bases). The CDR3 has 16 residues. V was pared by 2 bases and J by 6 bases, with 15 bases between. The germline V gene encodes CDR1 SGDLS and CDR2 YYNGEE. CDR3 sequence (DNA): TGTGCCAGCAGCGTCGACAGTTTATGGGCTAATTCACCCCTCCACTTT. Its protein is CASSVDSLWANSPLHF.

The chain links TRBV19 to TRBJ2-3; D is uncertain. Deletions cut 6 bases from V and 5 bases from J, with 12 bases between. This CDR3 comprises 13 residues. CDR1 and CDR2 from the germline V gene are LNHDA and SQIVND (reference sequence). The chain's CDR3 is CASSSGPLDTQYF. The DNA of the CDR3 is TGTGCCAGTAGCAGTGGGCCGCTAGATACGCAGTATTTT.

This clone has a handful of counts. The V call is TRBV12-5, the J call TRBJ1-5; D is undetermined. V was trimmed by 11 bases and J by 6 bases, leaving 11 bases between them. The V gene's germline CDR1 is LGHNT and CDR2 FRNRAP. The CDR3 contains 11 residues. The CDR3 DNA sequence: TGTGCTGCCGGAGGGCTTCAGCCCCAGCATTTT. Residues: CAAGGLQPQHF.

This clone came up a few times. V gene TRBV19 combines with J gene TRBJ1-5; D not certain. The V gene's germline CDR1 is LNHDA and CDR2 SQIVND (reference sequence). With 1 base removed from V and 4 bases from J, the gap between germline ends came to 5 bases. This CDR3 spans 13 amino acids. This CDR3 reads CASSIVPNQPQHF. Here the CDR3 DNA reads TGTGCCAGTAGTATAGTCCCGAATCAGCCCCAGCATTTT.

The V gene is TRBV5-1, the J gene TRBJ2-5, with D hard to call. Per germline, CDR1 SGHRS and CDR2 YFSETQ. The CDR3 loop spans 13 amino acids. V lost 1 base, J lost 4 bases, and 8 bases lay in between. The CDR3 sequence: CASSLLERETQYF. The CDR3 DNA reads TGCGCCAGCAGCTTGCTAGAGAGAGAGACCCAGTACTTC.

This sequence joins TRBV6-5 and TRBJ2-7; 7 nucleotides match TRBD1. Losses at the gene ends were 2 bases for V and 0 bases for J; bases not matched to a gene: 7. Germline assignment: CDR1 MNHEY and CDR2 SVGAGI. The CDR3 extends over 16 amino acids. CDR3 loop: CASSYARQGDSYEQYF. In nucleotides, the CDR3 is TGTGCCAGCAGTTACGCAAGACAGGGCGACTCCTACGAGCAGTACTTC.

This clone was seen only a few times. The chain couples TRBV7-2 to TRBJ2-5, with 7 bases fitting TRBD2. Germline lookup yields CDR1 SGHTA and CDR2 FQGNSA. This CDR3 contains 13 residues. V was pared by 4 bases and J by 2 bases, with 1 base of the junction left unmatched. The CDR3 reads CASSSGGQETQYF. The CDR3 bases are TGTGCCAGCAGCTCGGGGGGACAAGAGACCCAGTACTTC.

This clone was counted a few times. The J gene is TRBJ2-1, the V gene TRBV27; 11 bases fit TRBD1. CDR3 length equals 16 residues. The V gene end was trimmed by 1 base and the J gene end by 7 bases; junction bases not matched to a gene: 6. Germline CDR1 MNHEY, CDR2 SMNVEV (reference sequence). CDR3 nucleotides: TGTGCCAGCAGTTTATTTCTGGGGACAGGGGGGAATGAGCAGTTCTTC. Its protein is CASSLFLGTGGNEQFF.